Listed below are T cell receptor beta chains from one sample, sequenced in a study of CD8 T cells in ankylosing spondylitis. MiXCR, applied by TCRdb to the 5' RACE reads, yields one record per CDR3 protein. The sample carries about 140,000 distinct CDR3 sequences, roughly 8% recorded once. Material for sequencing was synovial fluid, either unsorted or a sorted T cell fraction (not recorded which). Every receptor here comes from a male donor with ankylosing spondylitis. CDR3s include the opening cysteine and the closing phenylalanine or tryptophan. The D gene is left open where the match is weak. The size entry is marked missing in some rows and otherwise reads once, few, many or a size class.

j_gene | abundance | d_gene | v_gene | CDR3nt | CDR3aa
TRBJ2-5 | . | . | TRBV30 | TGTGCCTGGAGTGGACCCAAAGAGACCCAGTACTTC | CAWSGPKETQYF
TRBJ1-2 | many | . | TRBV13 | TGTGCCAGCAGCTTAAACGTAGTTTATGGCTACACCTTC | CASSLNVVYGYTF
TRBJ1-1 | many | . | TRBV11-2 | TGTGCCAGCAGCTCCCTCACTGAAGCTTTCTTT | CASSSLTEAFF
TRBJ2-5 | many | . | TRBV20-1 | TGCAGTGCCCGGCAGGACAGTCGATGGCAAGAGACCCAGTACTTC | CSARQDSRWQETQYF
TRBJ1-4 | few | . | TRBV20-1 | TGCAGTGCCCCCTTGGCGGGGGTCGGAGAAAAACTGTTTTTT | CSAPLAGVGEKLFF
TRBJ1-1 | . | . | TRBV10-3 | TGTGCCACCAAGTCGAACACTGAAGCTTTCTTT | CATKSNTEAFF
TRBJ1-1 | many | . | TRBV7-3 | TGTGCCAGCAGCTTAACGGGGGCCGGTACTGAAGCTTTCTTT | CASSLTGAGTEAFF
TRBJ2-7 | . | . | TRBV7-2 | TGTGCCAGCAGCTTAGCTGCCGGGTTCCACGAGCAGTACTTC | CASSLAAGFHEQYF
TRBJ1-2 | few | . | TRBV20-1 | TGCAGTGCTAGTCTCGGCCTCAATGGCTACACCTTC | CSASLGLNGYTF
TRBJ1-1 | few | . | TRBV7-9 | TGTGCCAGCAGCCCCCGGTCGGACGCATGGAACACTGAAGCTTTCTTT | CASSPRSDAWNTEAFF
TRBJ2-3 | many | . | TRBV29-1 | TGCAGCGTTCAGGCGGGGCCGGGCACAGATACGCAGTATTTT | CSVQAGPGTDTQYF
TRBJ1-3 | many | . | TRBV12-3/TRBV12-4 | TGTGCCAGCAGACCTTATACCGGCAGAGGAAACACCATATATTTT | CASRPYTGRGNTIYF
TRBJ1-2 | many | TRBD1 | TRBV29-1 | TGCAGCGTTGACGGACAGGCCCATGGCTACACCTTC | CSVDGQAHGYTF
TRBJ1-4 | many | . | TRBV3-1 | TGTGCCAGCAGCCGAGGGACCTATAATGAAAAACTGTTTTTT | CASSRGTYNEKLFF
TRBJ2-1 | . | TRBD1 | TRBV10-3 | TGTGCCATCACCCGACAGGGGGCCCACAATGAGCAGTTCTTC | CAITRQGAHNEQFF
TRBJ2-1 | few | . | TRBV7-3 | TGTGCCAGCAGCTTTAACGGGGCCCTCCGGGATGAGCAGTTCTTC | CASSFNGALRDEQFF
TRBJ2-5 | few | . | TRBV5-5 | TGTGCCAGCAGCTTCGGTTGGCAGGGCGAGACCCAGTACTTC | CASSFGWQGETQYF
TRBJ2-1 | many | . | TRBV6-2/TRBV6-3 | TGTGCCAGCAGCGACGGGAGCTCCTACAATGAGCAGTTCTTC | CASSDGSSYNEQFF
TRBJ2-3 | many | . | TRBV7-7 | TGTGCTAGCAGCTTAACGTCGTTCGCAGATACGCAGTATTTT | CASSLTSFADTQYF
TRBJ2-7 | . | TRBD2 | TRBV20-1 | TGCAGTGCGAGCCGCCCAGCGGGAATTGAGCAGTACTTC | CSASRPAGIEQYF
TRBJ2-5 | few | . | TRBV7-2 | TGTGCCAGCAGCCCTGGGTCCAGTGAGACCCAGTACTTC | CASSPGSSETQYF
TRBJ2-1 | many | . | TRBV5-1 | TGCGCCAGCAGCTTGGACCAGGAGACCTACAATGAGCAGTTCTTC | CASSLDQETYNEQFF
TRBJ1-1 | many | . | TRBV6-2/TRBV6-3 | TGTGCCAGCAGGACGAAGCTTGAAGCTTTCTTT | CASRTKLEAFF
TRBJ1-5 | many | . | TRBV5-5 | TGTGCCAGCAGCGCCAGAACCGGCAATCAGCCCCAGCATTTT | CASSARTGNQPQHF
TRBJ2-2 | many | . | TRBV20-1 | TGCAGTGCTAGAGCTCGGGACGTCGGGGAGCTGTTTTTT | CSARARDVGELFF
TRBJ1-5 | many | . | TRBV28 | TGTGCCAGCAGTCCCTCGGGGGGTGATCAGCCCCAGCATTTT | CASSPSGGDQPQHF
TRBJ2-3 | many | TRBD1 | TRBV24-1 | TGTGCCACCAGTGAAGGGACAGGGGGGAGCACAGATACGCAGTATTTT | CATSEGTGGSTDTQYF
TRBJ1-2 | many | TRBD1 | TRBV7-3 | TGTGCCAGCAGCTTAACCCCAGGGGGTGACGGCTACACCTTC | CASSLTPGGDGYTF
TRBJ1-1 | many | . | TRBV11-2 | TGTGCCAGCAGCTTACCCACACAGGTTCTCGAGGGGGCTTTCTTT | CASSLPTQVLEGAFF
TRBJ2-7 | . | TRBD1 | TRBV5-1 | TGCGCCAGCAGCCCTTACGGGACAGGGATGACCTACGAGCAGTACTTC | CASSPYGTGMTYEQYF
TRBJ2-7 | many | . | TRBV20-1 | TGCAGTGCTTCGGACTATCCCTACGAGCAGTACTTC | CSASDYPYEQYF
TRBJ2-5 | few | TRBD2 | TRBV12-3/TRBV12-4 | TGTGCCAGCAGTCGACTAGCGGGTGCGCAGGATGGGCAAGAGACCCAGTACTTC | CASSRLAGAQDGQETQYF
TRBJ1-1 | many | . | TRBV29-1 | TGCAGCGTTGGAAACGGGCTGAGGAGTGAAGCTTTCTTT | CSVGNGLRSEAFF
TRBJ2-4 | few | . | TRBV6-2/TRBV6-3 | TGTGCCAGCAGTTACGTTGGGGGCGCAAACATTCAGTACTTC | CASSYVGGANIQYF
TRBJ2-7 | few | . | TRBV7-8 | TGTGCCAGCAGCTTATTGATTAAAGCGTCGGTCGGGCAGTACTTC | CASSLLIKASVGQYF
TRBJ1-1 | . | . | TRBV7-2 | TGTGCCAGCAGCTTTAGGAGGGCCACTGAAGCTTTCTTT | CASSFRRATEAFF
TRBJ2-5 | . | TRBD2 | TRBV5-1 | TGCGCCAGCAGCGCCGTAGCGGGGGGGAGAGAGACCCAGTACTTC | CASSAVAGGRETQYF
TRBJ2-5 | . | . | TRBV7-9 | TGTGCCAGCAGCGGTAGTGGGTCGGTGGAGACCCAGTACTTC | CASSGSGSVETQYF
TRBJ2-1 | few | . | TRBV7-6 | TGTGCCAGCAGCTCCTACCTTAACAATGAGCAGTTCTTC | CASSSYLNNEQFF
TRBJ2-3 | many | TRBD2 | TRBV7-3 | TGTGCCAGCAGCTTACGGGGGGGCTGGACAGATACGCAGTATTTT | CASSLRGGWTDTQYF
TRBJ2-1 | many | TRBD2 | TRBV6-5 | TGTGCCAGCAGTTCCGGGACTAGTGTCAATGAGCAGTTCTTC | CASSSGTSVNEQFF
TRBJ1-1 | many | . | TRBV28 | TGTGCCAGCAGTTTCCCTCAAAGGGTTGAAGCTTTCTTT | CASSFPQRVEAFF
TRBJ1-1 | medium-sized | . | TRBV4-1 | TGCGCCAGCAGCCAAGGTGCGGGGGCGATTCAAATGAACACTGAAGCTTTCTTT | CASSQGAGAIQMNTEAFF
TRBJ1-4 | few | TRBD1 | TRBV18 | TGTGCCAGCTCACCATCCGGGACAGCGTATGAAAAACTGTTTTTT | CASSPSGTAYEKLFF
TRBJ2-7 | many | . | TRBV7-8 | TGTGCCAGCAGCTTAGCGGCAGGGAGCGAGCAGTACTTC | CASSLAAGSEQYF
TRBJ1-2 | many | TRBD1 | TRBV20-1 | TGCAGTGCTCGACAGGGGGCGGACTATGGCTACACCTTC | CSARQGADYGYTF
TRBJ2-1 | many | . | TRBV11-2 | TGTGCCAGCAGCTCCCTCCAGCTAGGTACGAATGAGCAGTTCTTC | CASSSLQLGTNEQFF
TRBJ2-3 | . | . | TRBV5-1 | TGCGCCAGCAGCTACGATGGGGGATTCACAGATACGCAGTATTTT | CASSYDGGFTDTQYF
TRBJ2-5 | many | . | TRBV20-1 | TGCAGTGCTAGTAGGCAGCCCCAAGAGACCCAGTACTTC | CSASRQPQETQYF
TRBJ1-5 | many | . | TRBV5-6 | TGTGCCAGCAGCTGGCACGGATTCAATCAGCCCCAGCATTTT | CASSWHGFNQPQHF
TRBJ1-2 | . | . | TRBV5-1 | TGCGCCAGCAGCTTGGAGGGGAGTAGGTGGTCCGGCTACACCTTC | CASSLEGSRWSGYTF